One sample yielded the 26 T cell receptor beta chains listed below, sequenced in a study of blood T cell repertoires in COVID-19. The table came from immunoSEQ multiplex PCR; TCRdb's copy has only in-frame clones and leaves some out. The repertoire holds approximately 140,000 clones, with about 85% as singletons. Input material: peripheral blood. The receptors stem from a woman aged 55-69 years with active or convalescent COVID-19.

The CDR3 region is CASSYPTGKNTEAFF. CDR3 DNA: TGTGCCAGCAGTTACCCGACAGGGAAGAACACTGAAGCTTTCTTT. The J gene is TRBJ1-1, the V gene TRBV6-5; 7 bases map to TRBD1. The CDR3 has 15 residues. J was trimmed by 1 base and V by 2 bases; bases with no gene match: 4. Germline assignment: CDR1 MNHEY and CDR2 SVGAGI.

The sample holds a few counts of this clone. The chain uses TRBV7-9 and TRBJ1-2; D unclear. Trimming stripped 1 base from V and 8 bases from J, with 14 bases between. The CDR3 spans 14 residues. Germline assignment: CDR1 SEHNR and CDR2 FQNEAQ (reference sequence). The CDR3 DNA is TGTGCCAGCAGCTTAGAGGAGGGAAGGGTCGGCTACACCTTC. This sequence encodes CASSLEEGRVGYTF. The complete variable domain, with remaining parts taken from reference TRBV7-9 and TRBJ1-2, reads DTGVSQNPRHKITKRGQNVTFRCDPISEHNRLYWYRQTLGQGPEFLTYFQNEAQLEKSRLLSDRFSAERPKGSFSTLEIQRTEQGDSAMYLCASSLEEGRVGYTFGSGTRLTVV.

This clone was seen only a few times. The chain joins TRBV7-2 to TRBJ2-1, with 9 bases that match TRBD2. CDR1 is SGHTA and CDR2 is FQGNSA in the germline V gene. J was trimmed by 0 bases and V by 1 base; bases with no gene match: 4. The CDR3 length is 17 residues. CDR3 nucleotide sequence: TGTGCCAGCAGCTTAGGCGGGGGGGCCGGCTCCTACAATGAGCAGTTCTTC. Protein: CASSLGGGAGSYNEQFF. Looking up the rest from reference TRBV7-2 and TRBJ2-1 gives the full variable domain: GAGVSQSPSNKVTEKGKDVELRCDPISGHTALYWYRQSLGQGLEFLIYFQGNSAPDKSGLPSDRFSAERTGGSVSTLTIQRTQQEDSAVYLCASSLGGGAGSYNEQFFGPGTRLTVL.

The V call is TRBV12-3 or TRBV12-4, the J call TRBJ1-2; D might be TRBD1 (6 bases). CDR3 size: 12 residues. Trimming cost V 10 bases and J 0 bases, with 9 bases left between them. The CDR3 loop reads CATGQTNYGYTF. CDR3 DNA: TGTGCCACCGGACAGACTAACTATGGCTACACCTTC.

The chain uses TRBV11-2 and TRBJ2-3; 9 bases agree with TRBD2. Trimming at V came to 5 bases and at J to 6 bases, leaving 12 bases not matched to a gene. Germline CDR1 SGHAT, CDR2 FQNNGV. The CDR3 spans 16 residues. CDR3 sequence reads: CASSLGLAGTGDTQYF. As DNA, the CDR3 is TGTGCCAGCAGCCTCGGCCTAGCGGGGACCGGGGATACGCAGTATTTT.

The J gene is TRBJ2-7, the V gene TRBV11-2, with 10 bases that match TRBD1. V dropped 4 bases and J dropped 7; count of bases not matched to a gene: 10. Germline loops: CDR1 SGHAT, CDR2 FQNNGV. This CDR3 is built from 15 residues. This CDR3 is CASSSPGQGIREQYF. The CDR3 DNA reads as TGTGCCAGCAGCTCCCCGGGACAGGGGATCAGGGAGCAGTACTTC.

V is TRBV10-1 and J is TRBJ2-4, with D possibly matching TRBD2 (6 bases). V lost 0 bases to trimming and J lost 5 bases, with 17 bases between them. This CDR3 is built from 17 residues. The germline CDR1 and CDR2 sequences are WNHNN and SYGVQD (reference sequence). The DNA for the CDR3 is TGCGCCAGCAGTGAGTCGGCGACTAGATGGTACCAAAACATTCAGTACTTC. Amino acid sequence: CASSESATRWYQNIQYF.

The rearrangement joins TRBV10-3 to TRBJ2-1, with TRBD2 matching over 11 bases. Germline V gives CDR1 ENHRY, CDR2 SYGVKD. The junction had 1 base not matched to a gene; V was cut back by 0 bases and J by 6 bases. The CDR3 runs 15 residues. CDR3 sequence: CAISESSGGVNEQFF. CDR3 nucleotide sequence: TGTGCCATCAGTGAGTCTAGCGGGGGGGTCAATGAGCAGTTCTTC.

The chain employs TRBV7-9 and TRBJ2-3, with D tentatively TRBD2 (6 bases). CDR1 SEHNR and CDR2 FQNEAQ come from the germline V gene (reference sequence). The V end lost 5 bases, the J end lost 0 bases, and 15 bases lay between the germline ends. The length of the CDR3 is 16 residues. The CDR3, as DNA: TGTGCCAGCAGCCCCCCAGACCTAGCGAGCACAGATACGCAGTATTTT. As protein: CASSPPDLASTDTQYF.

This clone was seen just once. The V and J genes are TRBV7-8 and TRBJ2-2; 10 nucleotides align to TRBD1. Germline CDR1 is SGHVS and CDR2 is FQNEAQ. The CDR3 contains 14 residues. V was clipped by 8 bases and J by 5 bases; unmatched bases: 5. CDR3 loop: CASSRTGGTGELFF. The CDR3 DNA reads TGTGCCAGCTCCAGGACAGGGGGTACCGGGGAGCTGTTTTTT.

The rearrangement links TRBV2 to TRBJ1-1, with D possibly matching TRBD1 (5 bases). The length of the CDR3 is 13 residues. From germline, CDR1 is SNHLY and CDR2 FYNNEI. With 8 bases removed from V and 4 bases from J, the gap between germline ends came to 14 bases. The DNA for the CDR3 is TGTGCCAGCGGTGGGACTTGGGGCACTGAAGCTTTCTTT. This sequence encodes CASGGTWGTEAFF.

The V and J genes are TRBV4-3 and TRBJ2-5; 9 nucleotides line up with TRBD2. The CDR3 loop spans 14 amino acids. Germline CDR1 is LGHNA and CDR2 is YSLEER. The V gene end was trimmed by 4 bases and the J gene end by 4 bases; junction bases not matched to a gene: 4. The CDR3 DNA sequence: TGCGCCAGCAGCCCCAGCGGGGGGCGAGAGACCCAGTACTTC. Amino acid sequence: CASSPSGGRETQYF.

This chain uses TRBV3-1 (or the pseudogene TRBV3-2) with TRBJ1-2, with TRBD1 matching 7 bases. The CDR3 has 14 residues. Trimming at V came to 5 bases and at J to 4 bases, leaving 7 bases not matched to a gene. Germline V CDR1 and CDR2: LGHDT, YNNKEL (reference sequence). The CDR3 DNA reads as TGTGCCAGCAGCACCAGGGGGGAAATCTATGGCTACACCTTC. It codes for CASSTRGEIYGYTF.

The chain recombines TRBV4-3 with TRBJ2-1; TRBD2 is a possible D gene (6 bases). This CDR3 has 13 amino acids. The germline V gene has CDR1 LGHNA and CDR2 YSLEER. The V end lost 0 bases, the J end lost 10 bases, and 10 bases lay between the germline ends. CDR3 sequence reads: CASSQDYSGEQFF. The CDR3 DNA reads as TGCGCCAGCAGCCAAGATTACAGCGGGGAGCAGTTCTTC.

The rearrangement uses TRBV5-4 and TRBJ1-1; TRBD1 matches 9 bases. With 0 bases clipped from V and 1 base from J, the junction kept 10 bases outside the gene matches. Per germline, CDR1 SGHNT and CDR2 YYREEE (reference sequence). This CDR3 is built from 18 residues. The CDR3 sequence is CASSLAAGQGGGNTEAFF. Written as DNA, the CDR3 is TGTGCCAGCAGCTTGGCCGCGGGACAGGGAGGGGGGAACACTGAAGCTTTCTTT. The entire variable domain, with the rest obtained from reference TRBV5-4 and TRBJ1-1, is as follows: ETGVTQSPTHLIKTRGQQVTLRCSSQSGHNTVSWYQQALGQGPQFIFQYYREEENGRGNFPPRFSGLQFPNYSSELNVNALELDDSALYLCASSLAAGQGGGNTEAFFGQGTRLTVV.

V usage is TRBV5-1 and J usage is TRBJ1-2; perhaps TRBD1 as D (5 bases). Trimming took off 1 base at V and 9 bases at J, with 28 bases between the two ends. This CDR3 has 18 amino acids. Germline V lookup: CDR1 SGHRS, CDR2 YFSETQ. CDR3 amino acids: CASSLSVGAAGKVASYTF. In DNA, the CDR3 is TGCGCCAGCAGCTTGAGCGTAGGGGCGGCAGGGAAAGTTGCGAGCTACACCTTC.

This clone was detected only once. The chain uses TRBV15 and TRBJ2-1; 11 bases are shared with TRBD2. Germline V gene data show CDR1 as LNHNV and CDR2 as YYDKDF (reference sequence). Germline trimming cut 0 bases from V and 7 bases from J; bases unmatched to any gene: 8. CDR3 length: 17 amino acids. The CDR3 DNA sequence: TGTGCCACCAGCAGAGAACTAGCGGGGGTAGGTGGGAATGAGCAGTTCTTC. Translated: CATSRELAGVGGNEQFF. The entire variable domain, with the rest obtained from reference TRBV15 and TRBJ2-1, is as follows: DAMVIQNPRYQVTQFGKPVTLSCSQTLNHNVMYWYQQKSSQAPKLLFHYYDKDFNNEADTPDNFQSRRPNTSFCFLDIRSPGLGDTAMYLCATSRELAGVGGNEQFFGPGTRLTVL.

The rearrangement uses TRBV7-6 and TRBJ1-4; possible D gene TRBD1, 6 bases. The germline V gene has CDR1 SGHVS and CDR2 FNYEAQ. This CDR3 contains 16 residues. Trimming pared 0 bases from V and 8 bases from J, leaving 16 bases between. In DNA form, the CDR3 reads TGTGCCAGCAGCTTAGCGCCCTGGGGGCAGGGAGAAAAACTGTTTTTT. Translated: CASSLAPWGQGEKLFF.

The chain joins TRBV7-2 to TRBJ1-5, with TRBD1 matching over 7 bases. The V gene end was trimmed by 2 bases and the J gene end by 5 bases; junction bases not matched to a gene: 6. The CDR3 is made up of 15 amino acids. Germline V CDR1 and CDR2: SGHTA, FQGNSA. The CDR3 nucleotides read TGTGCCAGCAGCTTATGGGGAACAGGGGATCAGCCCCAGCATTTT. Translation gives CASSLWGTGDQPQHF.

This chain joins TRBV5-5 and TRBJ1-4, with 9 bases lining up with TRBD1. The CDR3 has 13 residues. CDR1 SGHKS and CDR2 YYEKEE come from the germline V gene (reference sequence). Trimming cost V 4 bases and J 6 bases; bases outside gene matches: 1. In nucleotides, the CDR3 is TGTGCCAGCAGCAGACAGGGGGATGAAAAACTGTTTTTT. Its translation is CASSRQGDEKLFF.

The rearrangement uses TRBV18 and TRBJ1-4; D ambiguous. Germline values: CDR1 KGHSH, CDR2 LQKENI. This CDR3 contains 14 residues. V was clipped by 3 bases and J by 6 bases, with 11 bases between them. The CDR3 loop reads CASSPTGSHEKLFF. The CDR3 DNA follows: TGTGCCAGCTCACCCACCGGGTCCCATGAAAAACTGTTTTTT.

This chain uses TRBV3-1 (or the pseudogene TRBV3-2) with TRBJ1-3; D unclear. CDR3 length equals 16 residues. The germline V gene encodes CDR1 LGHDT and CDR2 YNNKEL (reference sequence). Trimming left V 6 bases short and J 0 bases short, with 15 bases between. The DNA of the CDR3 is TGTGCCAGCAGACCCCCTACCGGGTCCTCTGGAAACACCATATATTTT. Translation: CASRPPTGSSGNTIYF.

The chain employs TRBV3-1 (or the pseudogene TRBV3-2) and TRBJ1-1, with no clear D. The CDR3 loop spans 19 amino acids. Germline V lookup: CDR1 LGHDT, CDR2 YNNKEL (reference sequence). Trimming cost V 0 bases and J 4 bases, with 24 bases left between them. In DNA, the CDR3 is TGTGCCAGCAGCCAAGATTGGGGAGATATGGCGAAGGTTGGCACTGAAGCTTTCTTT. It encodes CASSQDWGDMAKVGTEAFF.

The gene calls are TRBV6-1 and TRBJ1-2, with 7 bases aligning to TRBD1. In germline, CDR1 is MNHNS, CDR2 SASEGT. J lost 7 bases, V lost 2 bases, and 7 bases had no gene match. The CDR3 length is 14 residues. Here the CDR3 reads CASSETRDRIGYTF. CDR3 DNA sequence: TGTGCCAGCAGTGAAACCCGGGACAGAATTGGCTACACCTTC.

The chain joins TRBV19 to TRBJ1-5, with 12 positions matching TRBD1. Looked up from germline, CDR1 is LNHDA and CDR2 is SQIVND (reference sequence). This CDR3 comprises 16 residues. J was trimmed by 4 bases and V by 3 bases; bases with no gene match: 4. CDR3 DNA sequence: TGTGCCAGTAGTATCGGGACAGGGGGCGGGAATCAGCCCCAGCATTTT. Translating it yields CASSIGTGGGNQPQHF.

CDR3: CASAREREKLFF. In DNA, the CDR3 is TGTGCCAGTGCAAGAGAGAGGGAAAAACTGTTTTTT. This sequence joins TRBV12-3 or TRBV12-4 and TRBJ1-4; D is undetermined. The CDR3 contains 12 residues. V lost 9 bases and J 8 bases, leaving 13 bases between the germline ends.